In this sample, the clone carrying this T cell receptor beta chain turned up a few times. Its target is unknown. Looked up from germline, CDR1 is MNHEY and CDR2 is SVGEGT. The CDR3 has 12 residues. V shed 4 bases and J shed 4 bases, with 7 bases lying between them. The data are from a study of early T cells in non-severe SARS-CoV-2 infection. Background on the study: Sequencing of unsorted whole blood was done on bulk RNA, leaving chains unpaired. Study-level results: Matching against VDJdb likely underestimated virus-specific expansions, favoring anti-spike CD8.

The TCR library protocol was used to attach unique molecular identifiers. These identifiers were attached to individual cDNA molecules. TCRdb reprocessed the 5' RACE reads with MiXCR, giving one entry per CDR3 protein. The sample yields tens of thousands of distinct CDR3 sequences, under 15% seen once. Sequencing input: whole blood. J is TRBJ1-2 and V is TRBV6-2 or TRBV6-3; D might be TRBD1 (6 bases). This sequence was found in an adult who was a healthcare worker with PCR-confirmed SARS-CoV-2 infection or an uninfected control (not recorded which). The CDR3 sequence: CASSWTVYGYTF. DNA of the CDR3: TGTGCCAGCAGTTGGACAGTCTATGGCTACACCTTC.